The 20 T cell receptor beta chains presented below share a single source sample, sequenced in a study of human T cells and chemical hapten exposure. Stated time point: pre-sensitization, week 0. Specified treatment: therapeutic diphenylcyclopropenone sensitization with weekly scalp DPC. TCRdb ran MiXCR on the RACE reads and lists one entry per CDR3 protein. The sample holds approximately 77,000 distinct CDR3 sequences; around 15% are singletons and the top ten take about 4.9%. This material consisted of whole blood, taken in connection with sensitization to the hapten diphenylcyclopropenone (DPC). The receptors were gathered from a woman aged 50 to 65 with alopecia areata. Some clones in this sample may be carry-over from other donors' samples.

This clonotype occurred a few times. The rearrangement links TRBV5-1 to TRBJ2-7; 14 bases match TRBD2. V was pared by 4 bases and J by 2 bases, with 5 bases of the junction left unmatched. Looked up from germline, CDR1 is SGHRS and CDR2 is YFSETQ. The CDR3 is 16 residues long. As DNA, the CDR3 is TGCGCCAGCAGCCCCTTGGGACTAGCGGGAGCCTACGAGCAGTACTTC. Translation gives CASSPLGLAGAYEQYF. The variable domain in full, with the rest retrieved from reference TRBV5-1 and TRBJ2-7, is KAGVTQTPRYLIKTRGQQVTLSCSPISGHRSVSWYQQTPGQGLQFLFEYFSETQRNKGNFPGRFSGRQFSNSRSEMNVSTLELGDSALYLCASSPLGLAGAYEQYFGPGTRLTVT.

This clonotype was seen repeatedly, ten times or more. This sequence joins TRBV20-1 and TRBJ2-3; 11 bases fit TRBD2. Unmatched junction bases numbered 6, after V lost 4 bases and J lost 3 bases. This CDR3 spans 15 amino acids. From germline, CDR1 is DFQATT and CDR2 SNEGSKA (reference sequence). In DNA, the CDR3 is TGCAGTGCTAAGCTAGCGGGAGGACGGACAGATACGCAGTATTTT. Its translation: CSAKLAGGRTDTQYF.

This clonotype was detected only a few times. J is TRBJ1-6 and V is TRBV5-1; D is perhaps TRBD1 (6 bases). Trimming removed 4 bases from V and 14 bases from J, with 19 bases in between. CDR1 is SGHRS and CDR2 is YFSETQ in the germline V gene. This CDR3 is built from 14 residues. CDR3 sequence (DNA): TGCGCCAGCAGCACCGGGACATCCTCCTTTACCCTCCACTTT. Residues: CASSTGTSSFTLHF.

The rearrangement uses TRBV11-3 and TRBJ1-1, with D possibly being TRBD1 (5 bases). CDR3 size: 14 residues. Germline V gene data show CDR1 as SGHNT and CDR2 as YENEEA. Between the trimmed V and J ends, which lost 3 bases and 2 bases, there was a span of 10 bases. The DNA of the CDR3 is TGTGCCAGCAGCTTTAGGGGTAGTAACACTGAAGCTTTCTTT. This sequence encodes CASSFRGSNTEAFF.

This CDR3 is CASPPSVTGDHPAFF. CDR3 bases: TGTGCCAGTCCGCCGTCCGTGACAGGGGATCATCCAGCTTTCTTT. The V gene is TRBV7-2, the J gene TRBJ1-1; 8 bases are shared with TRBD1. The J segment lost 10 bases and the V segment lost 9 bases, leaving 19 bases of the junction unmatched. Germline V gene lookup returns CDR1 SGHTA and CDR2 FQGNSA. The length of the CDR3 is 15 residues. Full variable domain (outside the CDR3, taken from reference TRBV7-2 and TRBJ1-1): GAGVSQSPSNKVTEKGKDVELRCDPISGHTALYWYRQSLGQGLEFLIYFQGNSAPDKSGLPSDRFSAERTGGSVSTLTIQRTQQEDSAVYLCASPPSVTGDHPAFFGQGTRLTVV.

This clonotype appeared a few times. The gene calls are TRBV7-9 and TRBJ2-4, with TRBD2 matching 12 bases. The CDR3 extends over 15 amino acids. Germline loops: CDR1 SEHNR, CDR2 FQNEAQ (reference sequence). With 4 bases clipped from V and 7 bases from J, the junction kept 5 bases outside the gene matches. The CDR3 DNA reads as TGTGCCAGCAGCTCGGGACTAGCGGGCGGGAACATTCAGTACTTC. Encoded protein: CASSSGLAGGNIQYF. Drawing the rest from reference TRBV7-9 and TRBJ2-4, the complete variable domain is DTGVSQNPRHKITKRGQNVTFRCDPISEHNRLYWYRQTLGQGPEFLTYFQNEAQLEKSRLLSDRFSAERPKGSFSTLEIQRTEQGDSAMYLCASSSGLAGGNIQYFGAGTRLSVL.

This clonotype was detected only a few times. This chain joins TRBV20-1 and TRBJ2-7; 7 bases are shared with TRBD2. From germline, CDR1 is DFQATT and CDR2 SNEGSKA (reference sequence). After removal of 6 bases from V and 5 bases from J, the junction contained 16 bases not matched to a gene. The CDR3 totals 15 residues. The CDR3 is CSASPDRGGIHEQYF. The CDR3 DNA is TGCAGTGCGAGCCCCGACCGGGGAGGGATCCACGAGCAGTACTTC.

This clonotype came up a few times. The rearrangement joins TRBV18 to TRBJ1-1, with D perhaps TRBD1 (6 bases). Germline lookup yields CDR1 KGHSH and CDR2 LQKENI. Trimming stripped 2 bases from V and 8 bases from J, with 9 bases between. This CDR3 comprises 12 residues. CDR3 protein: CASSPRDREAFF. The DNA of the CDR3 is TGTGCCAGCTCACCAAGAGACAGGGAAGCTTTCTTT. Variable domain in full (rest from reference TRBV18 and TRBJ1-1): NAGVMQNPRHLVRRRGQEARLRCSPMKGHSHVYWYRQLPEEGLKFMVYLQKENIIDESGMPKERFSAEFPKEGPSILRIQQVVRGDSAAYFCASSPRDREAFFGQGTRLTVV.

This clonotype was counted only a few times. The chain employs TRBV20-1 and TRBJ1-5; 7 bases align to TRBD1. The ends lost 3 bases at V and 5 bases at J; junction bases unmatched: 13. Germline assignment: CDR1 DFQATT and CDR2 SNEGSKA (reference sequence). This CDR3 spans 16 amino acids. CDR3 coding DNA: TGCAGTGCTAGGGGGTTATTAGGACAGGACTATCAGCCCCAGCATTTT. This encodes CSARGLLGQDYQPQHF.

The V call is TRBV11-2, the J call TRBJ2-2, with D possibly matching TRBD2 (5 bases). V was pared by 5 bases and J by 2 bases, with 15 bases between. Germline-derived CDR1 and CDR2 are SGHAT and FQNNGV. The CDR3 sequence is 16 residues long. The CDR3 DNA follows: TGTGCCAGCAGCACCCTACGGACTGCAAACACCGGGGAGCTGTTTTTT. Encoded protein: CASSTLRTANTGELFF.

This chain joins TRBV28 and TRBJ2-7; D might be TRBD2 (5 bases). The germline V gene has CDR1 MDHEN and CDR2 SYDVKM. The CDR3 totals 11 residues. V gave up 5 bases and J gave up 3 bases, with 5 bases separating them. The CDR3 loop is CASSDYYEQYF. CDR3 DNA: TGTGCCAGCAGTGACTACTACGAGCAGTACTTC.

The V and J genes are TRBV7-2 and TRBJ2-7; D call uncertain. CDR3 length: 14 amino acids. Germline V gene lookup returns CDR1 SGHTA and CDR2 FQGNSA. V lost 0 bases and J 4 bases, leaving 10 bases between the germline ends. CDR3 residues: CASSLAYSQYEQYF. CDR3 DNA sequence: TGTGCCAGCAGCTTAGCGTATTCCCAGTACGAGCAGTACTTC.

This clonotype was counted at least ten times. The chain carries TRBV14 and TRBJ1-1, with D uncertain. Trimming cost V 4 bases and J 1 base, with 13 bases left between them. The CDR3 contains 15 residues. The germline CDR1 and CDR2 sequences are SGHDN and FVKESK. The CDR3 reads CASSRRGRKNTEAFF. DNA for the CDR3: TGTGCCAGCAGCCGTCGAGGACGGAAGAACACTGAAGCTTTCTTT.

In this sample, this clonotype turned up many times. The CDR3 loop reads CASSPTRGQGRVNEQFF. CDR3 DNA sequence: TGTGCCAGCTCACCGACCCGAGGACAGGGGAGGGTTAATGAGCAGTTCTTC. The chain carries TRBV18 and TRBJ2-1; TRBD1 matches at 9 bases. This CDR3 is built from 17 residues. Germline V gene data show CDR1 as KGHSH and CDR2 as LQKENI. V shed 3 bases, J shed 7 bases, and the junction held 13 bases outside the gene matches.

This clonotype appeared a single time. The genes are TRBV28 and TRBJ2-5; D is unclear. The CDR3 totals 13 residues. Germline CDR1 and CDR2: MDHEN and SYDVKM. V dropped 5 bases and J dropped 3 bases, with 10 bases sitting between them. This CDR3 is CASSPQSEETQYF. For the CDR3, the DNA is TGTGCCAGCAGTCCCCAATCGGAAGAGACCCAGTACTTC.

This clonotype has just one count. The chain couples TRBV27 to TRBJ2-7, with TRBD1 matching over 7 bases. The CDR3 runs to 14 residues. V lost 6 bases to trimming and J lost 0 bases; unmatched junction nucleotides: 5. Germline values: CDR1 MNHEY, CDR2 SMNVEV (reference sequence). CDR3 sequence (DNA): TGTGCCAGCAGATTGGGACAGTCCTCCTACGAGCAGTACTTC. Protein: CASRLGQSSYEQYF.

The CDR3 sequence is CAIAKGQGVMGLASPYEQYF. CDR3 nucleotide sequence: TGTGCCATCGCCAAGGGGCAAGGGGTGATGGGACTAGCGTCCCCCTACGAGCAGTACTTC. The chain combines TRBV10-3 with TRBJ2-7; 10 nucleotides align to TRBD2. The CDR3 contains 20 residues. V lost 8 bases to trimming and J lost 2 bases; unmatched junction nucleotides: 24. CDR1 is ENHRY, CDR2 SYGVKD, per germline.

V usage is TRBV7-9 and J usage is TRBJ1-1; TRBD1 is a possible D gene (5 bases). There are 14 residues in the CDR3. The ends were cut back, 5 bases at V and 1 base at J, with 11 bases in the middle. The germline V gene has CDR1 SEHNR and CDR2 FQNEAQ (reference sequence). The CDR3 protein is CASSGDTGNTEAFF. CDR3 DNA: TGTGCCAGCAGCGGGGATACAGGGAACACTGAAGCTTTCTTT.

This chain uses TRBV20-1 with TRBJ1-1; D might be TRBD1 (5 bases). CDR1 is DFQATT, CDR2 SNEGSKA, per germline (reference sequence). The V end lost 2 bases, the J end lost 3 bases, and 28 bases lay between the germline ends. There are 19 residues in the CDR3. The CDR3 DNA sequence: TGCAGTGCTAGACCCTGGTTAGCAGGGAACATGATTTCGGACACTGAAGCTTTCTTT. This translates into CSARPWLAGNMISDTEAFF.

The chain couples TRBV7-2 to TRBJ1-1, with D possibly TRBD1 on 5 matching bases. In germline, CDR1 is SGHTA, CDR2 FQGNSA. The CDR3 totals 13 residues. V was clipped by 3 bases and J by 4 bases, with 9 bases between them. The CDR3 region is CASSLEGLTEAFF. CDR3 DNA: TGTGCCAGCAGCTTGGAGGGGCTCACTGAAGCTTTCTTT.